This T cell receptor (beta chain) was obtained from a study of CD8+CD57+ T cells in acquired aplastic anemia. Flow cytometry had shown expanded CD8+CD57+ cells in the patients chosen for sequencing. The CDR3 is 16 amino acids. The V end was cut by 6 bases, the J end by 6 bases, with 24 bases between. This clonotype was recorded many times. The study profiled TCR beta VDJ and CDR3 using genomic DNA as template. In TCRdb, the reads were re-called with MiXCR into one record per CDR3 protein. The data contain fewer than 250,000 distinct CDR3 sequences, approximately 50% of them seen just once; the ten biggest clones take up approximately 7.8%.

This chain uses TRBV12-3 or TRBV12-4 with TRBJ2-7, with a possible D match to TRBD1 (7 bases). The sequencing sample was made of sorted CD4+, CD8+, or CD8+CD57+ T cells (not recorded which) from PBMCs. The TCR originated in a human donor with aplastic anemia. DNA for the CDR3: TGTGCCAGCAGCCAAGGGGCGGGACAGCGGTGGTCCGAGCAGTACTTC. Amino acids: CASSQGAGQRWSEQYF.